Included here is one T cell receptor beta chain sequence, with context. The target antigen is unknown. The sample originates from a study of beta chain features in type 1 diabetes. Points from the study as a whole: TCRB CDR3 length was moderately but significantly reduced in all four CD4+ subsets of Type 1 diabetes patients.

The CDR3 has 13 residues. V gave up 6 bases and J gave up 0 bases, with 9 bases separating them. The germline V gene has CDR1 SGHRS and CDR2 YFSETQ. Sequencing targeted expressed TCRB transcripts, as all isolated RNA had been reverse transcribed. Clones were sequenced by immunoSEQ multiplex PCR, and TCRdb holds only the in-frame ones, with some missing. Among 250,000 to 350,000 clones listed, 15% were seen once. Sequenced: naive CD4+ T cells from blood. The chain uses TRBV5-1 and TRBJ1-2; D remains unclear. This receptor was taken from a man aged 18 to 30 with type 1 diabetes. CDR3 in DNA: TGCGCCAGCACCTTATCAGCTAACTATGGCTACACCTTC. Its protein is CASTLSANYGYTF.